The T cell receptor beta chain described here comes from a study of blood T cell repertoires in COVID-19. Overall study context: The origin of the acute and convalescent COVID-19 samples was the United States, Italy and Spain.

Original processing notes: Amplified reference gene primers provided the basis for estimating nucleated cell counts. Assay: immunoSEQ multiplex PCR; the TCRdb copy retains only in-frame clones and omits some. The V and J calls and the clone size are those of that table, but D and trimming were determined from the DNA. In the table there are more than 85,000 clones, over 70% of which are singletons. With V trimmed by 0 bases and J by 7 bases, 8 bases remained unmatched. Germline assignment: CDR1 KGHSH and CDR2 LQKENI. The CDR3 is made up of 17 amino acids. This sequence originates from a man aged 55 to 70 with acute or convalescent COVID-19. The V call is TRBV18, the J call TRBJ2-1; TRBD2 agrees at 11 bases. Sequenced: peripheral blood. The CDR3 DNA sequence: TGTGCCAGCTCACCACCGAGACTAGCGGGAAGGGGGAATGAGCAGTTCTTC. Protein sequence: CASSPPRLAGRGNEQFF. Full variable domain (missing parts from reference TRBV18 and TRBJ2-1): NAGVMQNPRHLVRRRGQEARLRCSPMKGHSHVYWYRQLPEEGLKFMVYLQKENIIDESGMPKERFSAEFPKEGPSILRIQQVVRGDSAAYFCASSPPRLAGRGNEQFFGPGTRLTVL.